This T cell receptor (beta chain) was documented in a study of PD-L1 blockade in urothelial cancer. Study outcomes and limitations: Clones that were tumor-associated expanded more in the blood of durable-benefit patients at 3 weeks. A below-median TCR clonality in blood before treatment predicted better survival.

Profiling relied on immunoSEQ multiplex PCR, and the TCRdb table lists in-frame clones only, not all of them. The sample holds tens of thousands of clones, around 89% seen once. About this clone: Antigen specificity is unknown.

The CDR3 contains 14 residues. The V and J ends lost 9 bases and 3 bases respectively, with 18 bases between them. Germline loops: CDR1 MDHEN, CDR2 SYDVKM. Time point reported: pretreatment peripheral blood. The source is a man in his sixties with urothelial cancer. Source: PBMCs, taken around atezolizumab (anti-PD-L1) treatment. The chain links TRBV28 to TRBJ2-7, with D possibly matching TRBD2 (5 bases). CDR3 sequence: CASSGTEGLYEQYF. Here the CDR3 DNA reads TGTGCCAGTTCGGGTACCGAGGGCCTCTACGAGCAGTACTTC.